Sequencing of this TCR beta chain was carried out in a study of blood T cell repertoires in COVID-19. About the research overall: T cells, B-cell-depleted T cells, or PBMCs supplied cDNA or gDNA.

The V gene's germline CDR1 is GTSNPN and CDR2 SVGIG (reference sequence). CDR3 size: 14 residues. V shed 3 bases and J 6 bases; nucleotides not matched to a gene: 10. The repertoire was sequenced with immunoSEQ multiplex PCR; TCRdb's copy has only in-frame clones and lacks some. This table holds around 180,000 clones, approximately 74% found once. This chain uses TRBV30 with TRBJ1-1, with 7 bases that match TRBD1. The receptor's source is a woman of 80 years or more with acute or convalescent COVID-19. Material for sequencing was peripheral blood. The CDR3 bases are TGTGCCTGGAGCGGGACAGTTCCTTGGGCTGAAGCTTTCTTT. The encoded protein is CAWSGTVPWAEAFF.